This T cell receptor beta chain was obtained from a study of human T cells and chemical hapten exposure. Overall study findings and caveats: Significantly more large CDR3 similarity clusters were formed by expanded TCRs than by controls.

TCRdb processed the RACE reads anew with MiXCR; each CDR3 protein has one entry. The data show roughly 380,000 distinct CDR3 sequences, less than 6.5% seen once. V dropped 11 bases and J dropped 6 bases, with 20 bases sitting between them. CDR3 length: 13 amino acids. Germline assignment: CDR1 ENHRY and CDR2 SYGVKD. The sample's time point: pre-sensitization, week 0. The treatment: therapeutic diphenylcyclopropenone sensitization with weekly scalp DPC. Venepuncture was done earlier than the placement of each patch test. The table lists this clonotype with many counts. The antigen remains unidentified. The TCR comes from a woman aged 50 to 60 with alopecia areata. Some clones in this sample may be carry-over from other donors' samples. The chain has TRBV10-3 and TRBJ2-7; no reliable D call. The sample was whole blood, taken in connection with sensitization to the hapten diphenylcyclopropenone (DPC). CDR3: CALSMGAETEQYF. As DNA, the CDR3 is TGTGCCCTGAGTATGGGTGCTGAGACCGAGCAGTACTTC.